Each of the 14 T cell receptor beta chains below was sequenced from the same sample in a study of cytomegalovirus exposure and HLA in healthy donors. PCR was performed using 60 Vbeta and 13 Jbeta primers. Sequencing used immunoSEQ multiplex PCR; TCRdb keeps in-frame clones, though not all of them. The profile shows roughly 31,000 clones, about three fifths of them singletons. Sequencing was performed on PBMCs. These receptors all come from a male donor in good health and CMV-seropositive.

This clone was detected only a few times. The genes are TRBV19 and TRBJ1-1, with unresolved D. Germline V gene data show CDR1 as LNHDA and CDR2 as SQIVND (reference sequence). Trimming cost V 7 bases and J 5 bases, with 14 bases left between them. The CDR3 sequence is 13 residues long. This CDR3 is CASIPDSSTEAFF. CDR3 nucleotides: TGTGCCAGTATACCCGACTCTTCTACTGAAGCTTTCTTT.

V and J are TRBV7-9 and TRBJ1-2, with D possibly being TRBD1 (5 bases). V was clipped by 5 bases and J by 2 bases, with 12 bases between them. This CDR3 contains 14 residues. Germline lookup yields CDR1 SEHNR and CDR2 FQNEAQ (reference sequence). CDR3 sequence reads: CASSPKDSNYGYTF. CDR3 bases: TGTGCCAGCAGCCCGAAAGACAGCAACTATGGCTACACCTTC. Full variable domain (outside the CDR3, taken from reference TRBV7-9 and TRBJ1-2): DTGVSQNPRHKITKRGQNVTFRCDPISEHNRLYWYRQTLGQGPEFLTYFQNEAQLEKSRLLSDRFSAERPKGSFSTLEIQRTEQGDSAMYLCASSPKDSNYGYTFGSGTRLTVV.

The V call is TRBV6-4, the J call TRBJ2-3, with 9 bases identical to TRBD1. Germline CDR1 and CDR2: MRHNA and SNTAGT. V lost 5 bases, J lost 1 base, and 4 bases stayed unmatched. CDR3 length: 15 residues. CDR3 protein: CASSNTGGRTDTQYF. The CDR3 DNA follows: TGTGCCAGCAGTAACACAGGGGGCCGCACAGATACGCAGTATTTT.

A single count supports this clone. The chain is built from TRBV5-1 and TRBJ2-5; 7 nucleotides line up with TRBD2. Germline lookup yields CDR1 SGHRS and CDR2 YFSETQ. V shed 0 bases, J shed 2 bases, and the junction held 1 base outside the gene matches. The CDR3 consists of 14 residues. Here the CDR3 reads CASSLGGGQETQYF. CDR3 bases: TGCGCCAGCAGCTTGGGCGGGGGACAAGAGACCCAGTACTTC.

This clone has a single count. The chain uses TRBV19 and TRBJ1-3; TRBD1 might be the D (5 bases). The V gene lost 4 bases and the J gene lost 2 bases, with 12 bases spanning the gap. The CDR3 contains 15 residues. Germline V gene sequence: CDR1 LNHDA, CDR2 SQIVND (reference sequence). CDR3: CASSRGLATGNTIYF. For the CDR3, the DNA is TGTGCCAGTAGTAGGGGACTGGCCACTGGAAACACCATATATTTT.

The chain employs TRBV6-5 and TRBJ1-5, with D tentatively TRBD1 (5 bases). The CDR3 runs to 16 residues. The V gene's germline CDR1 is MNHEY and CDR2 SVGAGI. The V end was cut by 2 bases, the J end by 0 bases, with 11 bases between. CDR3 sequence reads: CASSYTGPHSNQPQHF. DNA of the CDR3: TGTGCCAGCAGTTACACAGGACCTCATAGCAATCAGCCCCAGCATTTT.

This clone occurred once. This sequence joins TRBV18 and TRBJ1-1; D remains ambiguous. V was pared by 3 bases and J by 14 bases, with 31 bases between. The V gene's germline CDR1 is KGHSH and CDR2 LQKENI. The CDR3 covers 17 residues. CDR3 in amino acids: CASSPRRVAGTNSFVFF. The CDR3 coding sequence is TGTGCCAGCTCACCCAGGCGGGTAGCAGGAACCAACTCGTTTGTCTTCTTT.

CDR3 protein: CASSIAGEREQFF. The CDR3 DNA sequence: TGTGCCAGTAGTATAGCGGGAGAACGCGAGCAGTTCTTC. The V gene is TRBV19, the J gene TRBJ2-1; the D gene is possibly TRBD2 (6 bases). V gave up 1 base and J gave up 10 bases, with 11 bases separating them. The CDR3 spans 13 residues. Germline assignment: CDR1 LNHDA and CDR2 SQIVND (reference sequence).

This clone was counted only a few times. The chain uses TRBV6-1 and TRBJ2-2; maybe TRBD1 (5 bases). Trimming shortened V by 5 bases and J by 5 bases, and 12 bases separated the two germline ends. There are 14 residues in the CDR3. From germline, CDR1 is MNHNS and CDR2 SASEGT. The CDR3 DNA sequence: TGTGCCAGCAGTCAGGGTCTCGAGACCGGGGAGCTGTTTTTT. Translated, it gives CASSQGLETGELFF.

The chain links TRBV7-9 to TRBJ1-4, with TRBD1 matching 8 bases. Germline CDR1 is SEHNR and CDR2 is FQNEAQ (reference sequence). This CDR3 region has 14 residues. Trimming removed 0 bases from V and 12 bases from J; junction bases left unmatched: 6. The CDR3 loop reads CASSLARDRGQLFF. The CDR3, as DNA: TGTGCCAGCAGCTTAGCGCGAGACAGGGGTCAACTGTTTTTT.

This sequence joins TRBV7-9 and TRBJ1-1; no reliable D call. Trimming took 5 bases from V and 4 from J, leaving 23 bases between them. The CDR3 covers 17 residues. In germline, CDR1 is SEHNR, CDR2 FQNEAQ (reference sequence). The CDR3 DNA reads as TGTGCCAGCAGCGCGGGTGGCAGGCCAGCTTCTACCACTGAAGCTTTCTTT. It yields the protein CASSAGGRPASTTEAFF.

J is TRBJ1-1 and V is TRBV19, with D possibly matching TRBD1 (5 bases). The V end lost 7 bases, the J end lost 2 bases, and 17 bases lay between the germline ends. CDR1 LNHDA and CDR2 SQIVND come from the germline V gene (reference sequence). The CDR3 contains 15 residues. CDR3 in DNA: TGTGCCAGTACGAAGGGGCGAATAGGAAACACTGAAGCTTTCTTT. This codes for CASTKGRIGNTEAFF.

The table lists this clone with a count of one. This sequence joins TRBV20-1 and TRBJ1-1; weak D call: TRBD1 (5 bases). CDR1 is DFQATT and CDR2 is SNEGSKA in the germline V gene (reference sequence). This CDR3 spans 11 amino acids. V lost 5 bases and J 7 bases, leaving 11 bases between the germline ends. Here the CDR3 DNA reads TGCAGTGCTCTCACAGGCGGTGAAGCTTTCTTT. This gives the protein CSALTGGEAFF.

V gene TRBV10-3 combines with J gene TRBJ2-7, with a possible D match to TRBD1 (6 bases). Deletions cut 2 bases from V and 0 bases from J, with 11 bases between. Germline CDR1 and CDR2: ENHRY and SYGVKD. The CDR3 contains 15 residues. CDR3 sequence reads: CAISENREDSYEQYF. DNA of the CDR3: TGTGCCATCAGTGAGAACAGGGAAGACTCCTACGAGCAGTACTTC.